The 19 T cell receptor beta chains below were found in one sample sequenced in a study of T-cell memory formation after mild COVID-19. MiXCR, run by TCRdb on the 5' RACE reads, gives a single entry per CDR3 protein. The table has more than 450,000 distinct CDR3 sequences, over 15% seen once; the top ten hold approximately 12%. The source material was PBMCs or a T cell subset sorted from them (not recorded which). The receptors here all came from an adult woman who had mild COVID-19 (a few samples of this study predate the infection). Cell type and time point are not known.

This clonotype was observed many times. The rearrangement links TRBV7-2 to TRBJ2-7; TRBD2 aligns across 7 bases. Germline loops: CDR1 SGHTA, CDR2 FQGNSA. The CDR3 length is 14 residues. With V trimmed by 4 bases and J by 4 bases, 7 bases remained unmatched. Written as DNA, the CDR3 is TGTGCCAGCAGCTCGCGAGCGGGGCGATACGAGCAGTACTTC. Translated: CASSSRAGRYEQYF. Complete variable domain (other parts from reference TRBV7-2 and TRBJ2-7): GAGVSQSPSNKVTEKGKDVELRCDPISGHTALYWYRQSLGQGLEFLIYFQGNSAPDKSGLPSDRFSAERTGGSVSTLTIQRTQQEDSAVYLCASSSRAGRYEQYFGPGTRLTVT.

This clonotype came up a few times. V gene TRBV20-1 combines with J gene TRBJ2-4; no reliable D call. The CDR3 length is 14 residues. The ends were cut back, 5 bases at V and 7 bases at J, with 18 bases in the middle. Germline V gives CDR1 DFQATT, CDR2 SNEGSKA (reference sequence). The chain's CDR3 is CSAHRLGDSNIQYF. The CDR3 region has the DNA TGCAGTGCTCACCGCCTAGGTGACTCGAACATTCAGTACTTC.

The V call is TRBV5-1, the J call TRBJ2-2; unclear D gene. The V and J ends lost 0 bases and 3 bases respectively, with 9 bases between them. The CDR3 covers 15 residues. CDR1 is SGHRS and CDR2 is YFSETQ in the germline V gene. The CDR3 DNA reads as TGCGCCAGCAGCTTGGATCTAGGCCACACCGGGGAGCTGTTTTTT. This encodes CASSLDLGHTGELFF.

The chain links TRBV7-2 to TRBJ1-1; 10 nucleotides align to TRBD1. Germline-derived CDR1 and CDR2 are SGHTA and FQGNSA. CDR3 length equals 19 residues. Germline trimming cut 5 bases from V and 0 bases from J; bases unmatched to any gene: 15. The CDR3 coding sequence is TGTGCCAGCAGCGGGGGTGTACGCGGGACAGGGGTTATGAACACTGAAGCTTTCTTT. It is translated as CASSGGVRGTGVMNTEAFF.

The chain uses TRBV5-4 and TRBJ2-2; D is unclear. The CDR3 loop spans 13 amino acids. CDR1 SGHNT and CDR2 YYREEE come from the germline V gene (reference sequence). The ends were cut back, 7 bases at V and 7 bases at J, with 14 bases in the middle. The CDR3: CASRTAGYGELFF. CDR3 nucleotide sequence: TGTGCCAGCCGTACAGCCGGTTACGGGGAGCTGTTTTTT.

This clonotype has more than one count but fewer than ten. The gene calls are TRBV7-2 and TRBJ2-1; D tentatively fits TRBD1 or TRBD2 (7 bases each). Trimming removed 0 bases at V and 0 bases at J, with 15 bases between. Per the germline V gene, CDR1 is SGHTA and CDR2 is FQGNSA. The CDR3 contains 18 residues. The CDR3, as DNA: TGTGCCAGCAGCTTAGCGGGGGGAGGGACAGTCTCCTACAATGAGCAGTTCTTC. Its translation is CASSLAGGGTVSYNEQFF. Complete variable domain (other parts from reference TRBV7-2 and TRBJ2-1): GAGVSQSPSNKVTEKGKDVELRCDPISGHTALYWYRQSLGQGLEFLIYFQGNSAPDKSGLPSDRFSAERTGGSVSTLTIQRTQQEDSAVYLCASSLAGGGTVSYNEQFFGPGTRLTVL.

This clonotype was found a few times. The chain combines TRBV4-1 with TRBJ1-1; D may be TRBD1 (6 bases). Germline-derived CDR1 and CDR2 are MGHRA and YSYEKL. The germline V and J ends were trimmed by 2 bases and 1 base, with 11 bases remaining between them. The CDR3 sequence is 15 residues long. The CDR3 DNA follows: TGCGCCAGCAGCCAAAGACAGGCTACGAACACTGAAGCTTTCTTT. Its translation is CASSQRQATNTEAFF.

V gene TRBV19 combines with J gene TRBJ2-2; D perhaps matches TRBD2 (5 bases). This CDR3 contains 20 residues. Germline V gene lookup returns CDR1 LNHDA and CDR2 SQIVND (reference sequence). The V gene lost 5 bases and the J gene lost 4 bases, with 29 bases spanning the gap. CDR3 residues: CASSLSSMGIPPAGTGELFF. Here the CDR3 DNA reads TGTGCCAGTAGTCTCTCAAGTATGGGGATACCTCCGGCGGGCACCGGGGAGCTGTTTTTT.

The J gene is TRBJ2-3, the V gene TRBV9; 7 bases agree with TRBD1. CDR1 is SGDLS, CDR2 YYNGEE, per germline. V lost 1 base to trimming and J lost 5 bases; unmatched junction nucleotides: 4. This CDR3 is 14 amino acids long. CDR3 in amino acids: CASSVRGRLDTQYF. CDR3 in DNA: TGTGCCAGCAGCGTAAGGGGGCGCCTAGATACGCAGTATTTT.

The V and J genes are TRBV6-5 and TRBJ1-4, with TRBD1 matching 10 bases. The V gene's germline CDR1 is MNHEY and CDR2 SVGAGI. CDR3 length equals 14 residues. The V gene end was trimmed by 6 bases and the J gene end by 7 bases; junction bases not matched to a gene: 5. CDR3 sequence reads: CASSGRDRGEKLFF. In DNA, the CDR3 is TGTGCCAGCAGCGGCCGGGACAGGGGTGAAAAACTGTTTTTT.

This clonotype turned up a few times. The chain is built from TRBV4-1 and TRBJ2-1, with no clear D. The V end was cut by 4 bases, the J end by 6 bases, with 16 bases between. The CDR3 is made up of 15 amino acids. Germline values: CDR1 MGHRA, CDR2 YSYEKL. Written as DNA, the CDR3 is TGCGCCAGCAGCCGGCCGATAGATGTTGGCAATGAGCAGTTCTTC. Its protein is CASSRPIDVGNEQFF.

V gene TRBV5-1 combines with J gene TRBJ2-2, with D perhaps TRBD2 (5 bases). CDR3 length: 15 amino acids. Germline values: CDR1 SGHRS, CDR2 YFSETQ. Trimming took 1 base from V and 4 from J, leaving 11 bases between them. In DNA form, the CDR3 reads TGCGCCAGCAGCTTGTCTGGCGGGTCCACCGGGGAGCTGTTTTTT. Translating it yields CASSLSGGSTGELFF.

This clonotype was seen more than once but under ten times. This chain links TRBV7-2 with TRBJ1-2, with TRBD1 matching 7 bases. The CDR3 extends over 13 amino acids. Trimming removed 5 bases from V and 7 bases from J; junction bases left unmatched: 7. Germline CDR1 SGHTA, CDR2 FQGNSA. CDR3 sequence: CASSLQGLAGYTF. The CDR3 bases are TGTGCCAGCAGCCTACAGGGGTTGGCTGGCTACACCTTC.

The chain recombines TRBV6-4 with TRBJ2-3, with 9 nucleotides matching TRBD2. The V and J ends lost 3 bases and 4 bases, in that order; junction bases with no gene match: 5. The CDR3 has 15 residues. The germline gives CDR1 MRHNA, CDR2 SNTAGT. Here the CDR3 DNA reads TGTGCCAGCAGTGAGGCGGGGGGGCCGGCAGATACGCAGTATTTT. It is translated as CASSEAGGPADTQYF.

This clonotype appeared a few times. V is TRBV2 and J is TRBJ1-5; 8 bases agree with TRBD1. The CDR3 runs to 13 residues. V gave up 3 bases and J gave up 5 bases; unmatched junction bases: 0. Germline V CDR1 and CDR2: SNHLY, FYNNEI. CDR3 DNA sequence: TGTGCCAGCAGTGAGGGACAGGATCAGCCCCAGCATTTT. Protein sequence: CASSEGQDQPQHF.

In its sample, this clonotype was seen many times. This chain's CDR3 is CASSQPSNAGTDTQYF. The CDR3 DNA is TGCGCCAGCAGCCAACCGAGTAACGCCGGCACAGATACGCAGTATTTT. This chain connects TRBV4-1 to TRBJ2-3; D is undetermined. This CDR3 is 16 amino acids long. Between the trimmed V and J ends, which lost 2 bases and 1 base, there was a span of 13 bases. Germline lookup yields CDR1 MGHRA and CDR2 YSYEKL.

The rearrangement links TRBV3-1 to TRBJ2-1; 10 bases map to TRBD2. V shed 2 bases and J 5 bases; nucleotides not matched to a gene: 3. Germline CDR1 is LGHDT and CDR2 is YNNKEL (reference sequence). This CDR3 spans 15 amino acids. This CDR3 reads CASSQRLAGNNEQFF. The CDR3 DNA is TGTGCCAGCAGCCAAAGACTAGCGGGTAACAATGAGCAGTTCTTC.

In its sample, this clonotype was seen a few times. This chain links TRBV10-3 with TRBJ2-1; TRBD1 matches 9 bases. The CDR3 sequence is 15 residues long. The V gene end was trimmed by 2 bases and the J gene end by 2 bases; junction bases not matched to a gene: 1. CDR1 and CDR2 (germline): ENHRY, SYGVKD. CDR3 in DNA: TGTGCCATCAGTGAGGGACAGGGGACCTACAATGAGCAGTTCTTC. Its translation is CAISEGQGTYNEQFF.

This sequence joins TRBV20-1 and TRBJ1-2; 9 positions agree with TRBD1. CDR3 length: 15 amino acids. J lost 3 bases, V lost 6 bases, and 11 bases had no gene match. Germline CDR1 DFQATT, CDR2 SNEGSKA (reference sequence). CDR3: CSAEGQGWGDYGYTF. The CDR3 DNA follows: TGCAGTGCGGAGGGACAGGGCTGGGGTGACTATGGCTACACCTTC.